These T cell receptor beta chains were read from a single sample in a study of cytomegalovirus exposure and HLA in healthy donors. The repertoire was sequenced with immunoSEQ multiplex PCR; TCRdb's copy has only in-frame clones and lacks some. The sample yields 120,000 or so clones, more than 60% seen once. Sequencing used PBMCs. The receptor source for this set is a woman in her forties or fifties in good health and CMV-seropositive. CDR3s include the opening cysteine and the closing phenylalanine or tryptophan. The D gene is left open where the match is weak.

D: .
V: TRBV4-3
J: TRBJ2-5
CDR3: CASSQEVLPSEETQYF

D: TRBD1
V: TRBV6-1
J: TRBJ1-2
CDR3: CASFLRQGPNYGYTF

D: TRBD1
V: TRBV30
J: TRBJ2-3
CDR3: CAWSLQGSMDTQYF

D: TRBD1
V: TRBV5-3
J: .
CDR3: CARSFNTGGYEQYF

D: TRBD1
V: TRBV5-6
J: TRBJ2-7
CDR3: CASSLEKWGQGKYEQYF

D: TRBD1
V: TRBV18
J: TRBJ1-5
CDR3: CASSPTGVVSQPQHF

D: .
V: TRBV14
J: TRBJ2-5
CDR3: CASSLAETQYF

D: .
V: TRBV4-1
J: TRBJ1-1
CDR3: CASSQTDIYMNTEAFF

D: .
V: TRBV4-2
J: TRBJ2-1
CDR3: CAGSPEGGEQFF

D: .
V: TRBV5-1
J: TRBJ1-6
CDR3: CASSQTGPNSPLHF

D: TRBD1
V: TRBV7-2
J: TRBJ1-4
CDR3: CASSLWDRAEKLFF

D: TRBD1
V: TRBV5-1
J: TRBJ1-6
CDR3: CASSWDRGGNSPLHF

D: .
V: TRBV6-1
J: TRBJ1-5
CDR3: CASRTTGRAQPQHF

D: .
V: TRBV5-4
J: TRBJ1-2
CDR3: CASSLEPGDIYGYTF

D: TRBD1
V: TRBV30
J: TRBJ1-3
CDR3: CAWSLGQGVSGNTIYF

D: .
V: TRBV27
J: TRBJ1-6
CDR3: CASSYKPNSPLHF

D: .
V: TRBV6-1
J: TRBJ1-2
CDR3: CASSEAGGGPLANYGYTF

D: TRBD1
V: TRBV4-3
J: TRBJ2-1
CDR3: CASSQDVGTGGQFF

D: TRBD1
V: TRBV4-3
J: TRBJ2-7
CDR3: CASTPGTGSYEQYF

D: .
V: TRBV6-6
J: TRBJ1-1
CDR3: CASSYSFGVEAFF

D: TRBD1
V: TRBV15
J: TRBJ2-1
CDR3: CATSDPGQGASYNEQFF

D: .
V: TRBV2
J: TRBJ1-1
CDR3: CANAKQGNTEAFF

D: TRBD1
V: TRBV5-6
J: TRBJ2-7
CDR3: CASSLTWTGTYEQYF

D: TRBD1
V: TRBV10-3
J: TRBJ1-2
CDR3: CAIRGQGPSNYGYTF

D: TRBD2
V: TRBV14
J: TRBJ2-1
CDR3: CASSHGLAGGLTYNEQFF

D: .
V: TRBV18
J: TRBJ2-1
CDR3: CASSPTAWDEQFF

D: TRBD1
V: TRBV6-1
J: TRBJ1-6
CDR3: CASRPGQGLDSPLHF

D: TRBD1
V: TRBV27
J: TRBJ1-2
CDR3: CASSLSDRDGYTF

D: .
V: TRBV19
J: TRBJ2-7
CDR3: CASSLTATSYEQYF

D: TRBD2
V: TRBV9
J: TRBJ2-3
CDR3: CASNREGVTDTQYF

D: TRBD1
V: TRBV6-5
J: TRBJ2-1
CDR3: CATSVATGGRQEQFF

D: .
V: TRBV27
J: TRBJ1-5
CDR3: CASSKSVYQPQHF

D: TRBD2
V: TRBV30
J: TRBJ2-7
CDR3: CAWSGRVAGARSYEQYF

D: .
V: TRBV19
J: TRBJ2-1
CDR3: CASSIVARVNEQFF

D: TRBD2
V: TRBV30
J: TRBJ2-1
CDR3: CALRPASGRDNEQFF

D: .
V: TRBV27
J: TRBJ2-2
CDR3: CASSLLGVVGELFF

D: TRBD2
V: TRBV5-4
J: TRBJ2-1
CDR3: CASSLGLAVSYNEQFF

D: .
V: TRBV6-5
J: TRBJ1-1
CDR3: CAAQSMNTEAFF

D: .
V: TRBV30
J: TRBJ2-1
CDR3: CAWGLLAPYGEQFF

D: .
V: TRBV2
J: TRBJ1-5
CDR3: CASSAASLNQPQHF

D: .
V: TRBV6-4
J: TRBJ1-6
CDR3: CATPRGNSVSPLHF

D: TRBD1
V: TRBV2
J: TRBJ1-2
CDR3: CASSELGQGGYGYTF

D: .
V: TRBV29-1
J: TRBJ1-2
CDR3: CSAETTAAYGYTF

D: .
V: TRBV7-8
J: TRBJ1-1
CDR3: CASSSLAGTPNTEAFF

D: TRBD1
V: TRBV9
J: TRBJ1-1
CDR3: CASSVTGTENTEAFF

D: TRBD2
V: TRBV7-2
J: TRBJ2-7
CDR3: CASSSGLAGVSYEQYF

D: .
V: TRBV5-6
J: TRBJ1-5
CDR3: CASSYSFNQPQHF

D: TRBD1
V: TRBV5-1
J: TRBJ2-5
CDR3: CASSGTGQETQYF

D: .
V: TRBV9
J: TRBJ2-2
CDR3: CASSVWGLGTGELFF

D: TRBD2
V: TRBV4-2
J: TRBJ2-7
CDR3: CASSRGSGRLNSYEQYF